The source of this TCR beta chain is a study of blood T cell repertoires in COVID-19. About the research overall: PBMCs, B-cell-depleted T cells, or T cells provided the cDNA or gDNA that made up the material.

Followed over time, Seattle patients had been enrolled while infection was active. Original handling: It was from reference gene primer amplification that nucleated cell counts were estimated. The assay was immunoSEQ multiplex PCR, and TCRdb's table has in-frame clones only and misses some. V and J calls and clone size follow that table, whereas D and trimming were derived from the DNA. The sample holds about 130,000 clones, more than 80% seen once. This CDR3 is built from 14 residues. Germline CDR1 and CDR2: LNHDA and SQIVND (reference sequence). V gave up 9 bases and J gave up 8 bases; unmatched junction bases: 13.

The sequenced material came from peripheral blood. This TCR derives from an elderly woman with COVID-19, enrolled during active disease. The chain links TRBV19 to TRBJ2-1; 7 bases match TRBD1. CDR3: CASRQGRGIDEQFF. In nucleotides, the CDR3 is TGTGCCAGCAGACAGGGCCGGGGAATCGATGAGCAGTTCTTC.